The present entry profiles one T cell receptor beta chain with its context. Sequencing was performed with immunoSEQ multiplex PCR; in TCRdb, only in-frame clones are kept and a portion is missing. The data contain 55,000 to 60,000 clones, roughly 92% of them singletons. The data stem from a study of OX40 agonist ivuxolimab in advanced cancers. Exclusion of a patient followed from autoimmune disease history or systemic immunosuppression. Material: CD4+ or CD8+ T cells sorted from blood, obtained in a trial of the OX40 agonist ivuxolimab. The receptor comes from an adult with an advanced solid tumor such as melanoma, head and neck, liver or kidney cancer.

CDR3 amino acids: CASSLTRNQPQHF. The CDR3 nucleotides read TGTGCCAGCAGCTTGACACGCAATCAGCCCCAGCATTTT. The chain links TRBV5-5 to TRBJ1-5; D not certain. Germline lookup yields CDR1 SGHKS and CDR2 YYEKEE (reference sequence). The V and J ends lost 1 base and 2 bases respectively, with 4 bases between them. The CDR3 runs to 13 residues. The whole variable domain, filled in from reference TRBV5-5 and TRBJ1-5, reads DAGVTQSPTHLIKTRGQQVTLRCSPISGHKSVSWYQQVLGQGPQFIFQYYEKEERGRGNFPDRFSARQFPNYSSELNVNALLLGDSALYLCASSLTRNQPQHFGDGTRLSIL.